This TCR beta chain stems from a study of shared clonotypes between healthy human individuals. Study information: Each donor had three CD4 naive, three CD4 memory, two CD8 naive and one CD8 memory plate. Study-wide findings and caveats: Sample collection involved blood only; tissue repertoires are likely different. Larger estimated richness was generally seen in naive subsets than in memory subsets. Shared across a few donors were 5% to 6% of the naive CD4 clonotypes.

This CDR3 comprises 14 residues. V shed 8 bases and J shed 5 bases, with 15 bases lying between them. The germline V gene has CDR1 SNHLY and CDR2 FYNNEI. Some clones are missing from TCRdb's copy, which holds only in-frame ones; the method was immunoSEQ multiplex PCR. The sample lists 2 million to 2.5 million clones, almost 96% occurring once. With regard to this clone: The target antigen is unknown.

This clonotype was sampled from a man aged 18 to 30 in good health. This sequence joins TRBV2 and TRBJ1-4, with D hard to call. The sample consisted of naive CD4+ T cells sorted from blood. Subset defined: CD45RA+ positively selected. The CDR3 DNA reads TGTGCCAGCGCTCCTTCCCGGGCCAATGAAAAACTGTTTTTT. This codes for CASAPSRANEKLFF.